This TCR beta chain was identified in a study of shared clonotypes between healthy human individuals. About the research overall: Three CD4 naive, three CD4 memory, two CD8 naive and one CD8 memory plate were used per donor.

Only one count was recorded for this clone. Its specificity is not known. Study-wide results and limits: Among donors, sharing of clonotypes was expected to be affected by sequencing depth.

The CDR3 length is 15 residues. Trimming removed 2 bases at V and 4 bases at J, with 14 bases between. CDR1 and CDR2 from the germline V gene are SNHLY and FYNNEI. Donors were healthy HIV-negative adults without recently reported acute infections or vaccinations. Genomic DNA (from each subset) was split evenly across several immunoSEQ plates. Generated by immunoSEQ multiplex PCR, the TCRdb table keeps only in-frame clones and is missing some. The sample holds about 1 million clones; about 76% are singletons and the top ten take about 1.5%. The V gene is TRBV2, the J gene TRBJ1-2; D is unresolved. This TCR derives from a man aged 18 to 29 in good health. Sample: memory CD4+ T cells sorted from blood. Stated subset: CD45RA-negative fraction. The CDR3 spells CASSESRHSVYGYTF. CDR3 DNA: TGTGCCAGCAGTGAATCGAGACACAGCGTCTATGGCTACACCTTC.